Reported below is one T cell receptor (beta chain). Sequencing used immunoSEQ v3. Clones were sequenced by immunoSEQ multiplex PCR, and TCRdb holds only the in-frame ones, with some missing. The sample lists some 60,000 clones; 55% to 70% were seen once. This sample is drawn from a study of TIL therapy for anti-PD-1-resistant metastatic lung cancer. Study background: Median tumor PD-L1 proportion score was 6%. Median tumor mutation burden was about 1.5 mutations per megabase.

Sample time point: pre-treatment sample, taken before nivolumab and TIL therapy. The material was blood, obtained at baseline. The sequence was obtained from a person aged 25 to 79 with non-small cell lung cancer.

CDR3 coding DNA: TGTGCCAGTAGGAGGACATTTCCGAACACCGGGGAGCTGTTTTTT. This gives the protein CASRRTFPNTGELFF. V and J are TRBV19 and TRBJ2-2; TRBD1 might be the D (5 bases). The CDR3 extends over 15 amino acids. Deletions cut 6 bases from V and 0 bases from J, with 11 bases between. Germline V gene lookup returns CDR1 LNHDA and CDR2 SQIVND (reference sequence).